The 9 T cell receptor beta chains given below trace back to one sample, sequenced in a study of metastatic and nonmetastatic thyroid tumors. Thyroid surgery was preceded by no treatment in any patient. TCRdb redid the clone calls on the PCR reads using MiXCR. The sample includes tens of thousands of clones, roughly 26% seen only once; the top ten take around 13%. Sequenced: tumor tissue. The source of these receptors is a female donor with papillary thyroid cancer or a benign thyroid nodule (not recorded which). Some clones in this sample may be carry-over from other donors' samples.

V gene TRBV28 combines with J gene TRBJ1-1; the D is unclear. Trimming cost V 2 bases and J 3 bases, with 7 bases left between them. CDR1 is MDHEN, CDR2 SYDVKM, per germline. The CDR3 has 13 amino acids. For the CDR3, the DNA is TGTGCCAGCAGTTTAATGACGGACACTGAAGCTTTCTTT. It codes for CASSLMTDTEAFF.

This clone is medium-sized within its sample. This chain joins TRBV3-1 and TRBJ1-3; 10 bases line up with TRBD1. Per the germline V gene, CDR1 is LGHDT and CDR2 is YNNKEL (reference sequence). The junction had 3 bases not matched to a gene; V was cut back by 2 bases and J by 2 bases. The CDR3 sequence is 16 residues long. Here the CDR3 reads CASSQRQGAAGNTIYF. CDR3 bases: TGTGCCAGCAGCCAAAGACAGGGGGCGGCTGGAAACACCATATATTTT.

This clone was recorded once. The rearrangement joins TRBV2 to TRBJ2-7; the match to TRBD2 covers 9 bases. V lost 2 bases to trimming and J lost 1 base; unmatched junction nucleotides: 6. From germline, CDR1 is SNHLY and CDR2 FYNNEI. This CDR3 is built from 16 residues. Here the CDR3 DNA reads TGTGCCAGCAGTGAAAGTGTAGCGGGGGCATCCTACGAGCAGTACTTC. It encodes CASSESVAGASYEQYF.

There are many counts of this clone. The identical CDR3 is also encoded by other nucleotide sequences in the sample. The CDR3: CASSQGDLGQAFF. In DNA, the CDR3 is TGCGCCAGCAGCCAAGGTGATCTAGGGCAAGCTTTCTTT. The chain has TRBV4-1 and TRBJ1-1, with no clear D. V lost 1 base to trimming and J lost 9 bases, with 12 bases between them. The CDR3 sequence is 13 residues long. The germline V gene has CDR1 MGHRA and CDR2 YSYEKL.

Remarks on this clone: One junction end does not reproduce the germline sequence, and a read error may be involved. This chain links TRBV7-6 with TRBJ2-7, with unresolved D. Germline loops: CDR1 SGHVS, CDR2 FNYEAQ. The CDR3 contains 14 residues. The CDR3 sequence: CAISLAWWRHEQYF. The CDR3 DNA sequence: TGTGCCATCAGCTTAGCCTGGTGGAGACACGAGCAGTACTTC.

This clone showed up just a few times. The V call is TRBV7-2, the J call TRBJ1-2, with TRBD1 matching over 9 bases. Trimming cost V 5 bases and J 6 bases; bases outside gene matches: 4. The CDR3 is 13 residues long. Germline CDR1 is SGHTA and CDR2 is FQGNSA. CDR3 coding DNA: TGTGCCAGCAGCCTGGACAGGGGAGATGGCTACACCTTC. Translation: CASSLDRGDGYTF.

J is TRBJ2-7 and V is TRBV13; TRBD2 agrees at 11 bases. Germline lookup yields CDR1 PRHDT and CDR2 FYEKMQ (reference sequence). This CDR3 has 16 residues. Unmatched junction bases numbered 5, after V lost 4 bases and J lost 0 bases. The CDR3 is CASSSLTSGSSYEQYF. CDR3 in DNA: TGTGCCAGCAGCTCCCTTACTAGCGGGAGCTCCTACGAGCAGTACTTC.

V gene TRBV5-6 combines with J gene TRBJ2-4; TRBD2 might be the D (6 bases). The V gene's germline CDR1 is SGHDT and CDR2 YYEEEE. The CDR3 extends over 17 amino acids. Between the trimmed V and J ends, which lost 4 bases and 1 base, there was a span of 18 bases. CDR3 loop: CASSQTLAGLAKNIQYF. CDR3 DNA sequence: TGTGCCAGCAGCCAAACCCTGGCGGGGTTGGCCAAAAACATTCAGTACTTC.

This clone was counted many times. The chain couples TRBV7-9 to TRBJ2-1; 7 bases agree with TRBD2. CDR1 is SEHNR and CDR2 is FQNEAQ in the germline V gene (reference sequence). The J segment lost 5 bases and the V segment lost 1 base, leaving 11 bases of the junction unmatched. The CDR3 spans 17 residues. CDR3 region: CASSLEGLAGANNEQFF. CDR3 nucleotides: TGTGCCAGCAGCTTAGAGGGCCTGGCGGGAGCTAACAATGAGCAGTTCTTC.